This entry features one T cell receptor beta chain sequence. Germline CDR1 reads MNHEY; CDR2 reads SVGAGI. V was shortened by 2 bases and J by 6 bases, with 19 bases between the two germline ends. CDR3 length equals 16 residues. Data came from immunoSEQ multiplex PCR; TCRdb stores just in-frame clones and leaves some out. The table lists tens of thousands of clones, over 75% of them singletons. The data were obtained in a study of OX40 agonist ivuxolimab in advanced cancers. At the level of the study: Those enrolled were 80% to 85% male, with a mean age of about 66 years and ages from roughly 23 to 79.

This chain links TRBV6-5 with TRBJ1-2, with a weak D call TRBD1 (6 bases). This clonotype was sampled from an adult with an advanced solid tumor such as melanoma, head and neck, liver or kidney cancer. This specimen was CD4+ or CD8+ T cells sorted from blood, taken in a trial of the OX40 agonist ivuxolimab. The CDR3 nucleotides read TGTGCCAGCAGTTACGGTATTGGGATCGGGGGCAATGGCTACACCTTC. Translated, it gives CASSYGIGIGGNGYTF.